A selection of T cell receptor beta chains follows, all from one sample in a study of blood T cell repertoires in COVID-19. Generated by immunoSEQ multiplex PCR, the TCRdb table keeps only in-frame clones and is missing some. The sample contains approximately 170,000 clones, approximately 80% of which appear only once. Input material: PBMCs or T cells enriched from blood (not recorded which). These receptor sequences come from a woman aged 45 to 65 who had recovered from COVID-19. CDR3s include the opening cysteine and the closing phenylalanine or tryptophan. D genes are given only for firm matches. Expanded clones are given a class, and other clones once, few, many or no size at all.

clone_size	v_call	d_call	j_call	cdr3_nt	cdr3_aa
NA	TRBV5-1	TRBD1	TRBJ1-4	TGCGCCAGCAGCTTGGGAGCCAGGGGGGCGGCTAATGAAAAACTGTTTTTT	CASSLGARGAANEKLFF
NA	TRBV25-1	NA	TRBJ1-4	TGTGCCAGCAGTGAAGGACAGAGACTCCCTAATGAAAAACTGTTTTTT	CASSEGQRLPNEKLFF
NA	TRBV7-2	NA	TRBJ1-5	TGTGCCAGCAGCTTAGAATACAATCAGCCCCAGCATTTT	CASSLEYNQPQHF
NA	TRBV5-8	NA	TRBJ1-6	TGTGCCAGCAGCCCGGGGGTCCTCCCGAATTCACCCCTCCACTTT	CASSPGVLPNSPLHF
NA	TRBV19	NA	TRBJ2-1	TGTGCCAGTAAGAAGTCCGGGAGCGAGTATGAGCAGTTCTTC	CASKKSGSEYEQFF
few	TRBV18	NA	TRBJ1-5	TGTGCCAGCTCACCTAACCAGGTCAATCAGCCCCAGCATTTT	CASSPNQVNQPQHF
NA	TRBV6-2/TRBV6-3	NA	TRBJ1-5	TGTGCCAGCAGCCCTGGGGGCTCATGGCAGCCCCAGCATTTT	CASSPGGSWQPQHF
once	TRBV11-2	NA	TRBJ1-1	TGTGCCAGCAGCTTAAGCGGAGCTGAAGCTTTCTTT	CASSLSGAEAFF
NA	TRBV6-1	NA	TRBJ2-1	TGTGCCAGCAGTGCCGAACCGGGACTGAAGACAACCGAGCAGTTCTTC	CASSAEPGLKTTEQFF
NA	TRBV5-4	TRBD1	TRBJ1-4	TGTGCCAGCAGCTTGGCGTTTGGACAGGGGAATGAAAAACTGTTTTTT	CASSLAFGQGNEKLFF
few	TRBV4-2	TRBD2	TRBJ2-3	TGTGCCAGCAGCCAGGGGTGGCGGGGGGGTACAGATACGCAGTATTTT	CASSQGWRGGTDTQYF
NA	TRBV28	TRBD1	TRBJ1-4	TGTGCCAGCAGGGGACAGGGTGCAACTAATGAAAAACTGTTTTTT	CASRGQGATNEKLFF
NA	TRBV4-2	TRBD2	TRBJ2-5	TGTGCCAGCCGTGGGACTAGCGGGTTCCAAGAGACCCAGTACTTC	CASRGTSGFQETQYF
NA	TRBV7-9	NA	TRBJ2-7	TGTGCCACTTCAAACTGGGGCGCCGGCTACGAGCAGTACTTC	CATSNWGAGYEQYF
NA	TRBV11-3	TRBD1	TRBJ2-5	TGTGCCAGCAGCTTGCGGACAGGGGCGATGGTGGAGACCCAGTACTTC	CASSLRTGAMVETQYF
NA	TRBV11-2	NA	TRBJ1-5	TGTGCCAGCAGCTTAGAGCCAGAAAATCAGCCCCAGCATTTT	CASSLEPENQPQHF
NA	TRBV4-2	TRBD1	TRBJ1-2	TGTGCCAGCAGCCAAACATGGACAGGGTCCTATGGCTACACCTTC	CASSQTWTGSYGYTF
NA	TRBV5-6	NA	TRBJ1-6	TGTGCCAGCAGCTTGGCCAACAGGGTTTATTCACCCCTCCACTTT	CASSLANRVYSPLHF
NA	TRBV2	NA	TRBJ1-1	TGTGCCAGCAGTGAAGCGCGGGGGACCTCCATTTTAGCTTTCTTT	CASSEARGTSILAFF
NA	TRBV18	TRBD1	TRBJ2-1	TGTGCCAGCTCACCAGGTAGAAACAGGGGGGTCGCGCGCAATGAGCAGTTCTTC	CASSPGRNRGVARNEQFF
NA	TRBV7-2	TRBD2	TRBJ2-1	TGTGCCAGCAACCTACTAGCGGGGGGGGTACAAAAGCAGTTCTTC	CASNLLAGGVQKQFF
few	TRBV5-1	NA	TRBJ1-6	TGCGCCAGCAGCTTGGAAGGGGAAGTGAACTCACCCCTCCACTTT	CASSLEGEVNSPLHF
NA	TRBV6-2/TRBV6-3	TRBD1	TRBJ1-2	TGTGCCAGCAGCTGGCAGGGGGCAAGCGGCTACACCTTC	CASSWQGASGYTF
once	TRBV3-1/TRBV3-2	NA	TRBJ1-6	TGTGCCAGCAGCCCTTCGCGTAAAGATTCACCCCTCCACTTT	CASSPSRKDSPLHF
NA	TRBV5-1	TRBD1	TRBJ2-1	TGCGCCAGCAGCTTGGAAGGGACAGGGATGAGCAATGAGCAGTTCTTC	CASSLEGTGMSNEQFF
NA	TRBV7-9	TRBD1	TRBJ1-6	TGTGCCAGCAGCTTGCCGGGACAGAAAAATTCACCCCTCCACTTT	CASSLPGQKNSPLHF
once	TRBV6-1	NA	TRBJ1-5	TGTGCCAGCAGTGGCCCCCCGGGGGTTCCGAACGGCAATCAGCCCCAGCATTTT	CASSGPPGVPNGNQPQHF
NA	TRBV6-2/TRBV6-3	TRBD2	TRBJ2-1	TGTGCCAGCAGTTATAGCGGGGGATACAATGAGCAGTTCTTC	CASSYSGGYNEQFF